Following are 5 T cell receptor beta chains from one sample sequenced in a study of identifying expanded T cells in peripheral blood. Produced via immunoSEQ multiplex PCR; TCRdb's table is partial and in-frame only. The sample yields about 110,000 clones, about 87% seen once. Sequencing input: blood. The receptors were gathered from a person between 18 and 75 years old in good health.

The rearrangement uses TRBV10-3 and TRBJ2-6; no clear D. Trimming cost V 10 bases and J 2 bases, with 9 bases left between them. The CDR3 extends over 13 amino acids. CDR1 and CDR2 (germline): ENHRY, SYGVKD. The CDR3 coding sequence is TGTGCCACCGGTGGGACTGGGGCCAACGTCCTGACTTTC. Its protein product is CATGGTGANVLTF.

The rearrangement uses TRBV13 and TRBJ2-4, with D possibly matching TRBD2 (5 bases). V dropped 5 bases and J dropped 1 base, with 18 bases sitting between them. In germline, CDR1 is PRHDT, CDR2 FYEKMQ (reference sequence). This CDR3 has 17 amino acids. The CDR3 DNA follows: TGTGCCAGCAGCAAAGGCCCCACGGGAACCGCCAAAAACATTCAGTACTTC. Its protein is CASSKGPTGTAKNIQYF.

The CDR3 spells CASSLVRGLLNEQFF. CDR3 sequence (DNA): TGTGCCAGCAGCTTGGTCAGGGGACTTCTCAATGAGCAGTTCTTC. V usage is TRBV11-1 and J usage is TRBJ2-1; D tentatively fits TRBD1 or TRBD2 (6 bases each). Germline V gene data show CDR1 as SGHAT and CDR2 as FQDESV (reference sequence). V was cut by 3 bases and J by 6 bases, with 15 bases left in between. The CDR3 length is 15 residues. The variable domain in full, completed from reference TRBV11-1 and TRBJ2-1, reads EAEVAQSPRYKITEKSQAVAFWCDPISGHATLYWYRQILGQGPELLVQFQDESVVDDSQLPKDRFSAERLKGVDSTLKIQPAELGDSAMYLCASSLVRGLLNEQFFGPGTRLTVL.

In this sample, this clone turned up once. V gene TRBV2 combines with J gene TRBJ2-7; D is perhaps TRBD1 (6 bases). Trimming stripped 11 bases from V and 4 bases from J, with 18 bases between. Germline V gene sequence: CDR1 SNHLY, CDR2 FYNNEI. The CDR3 has 13 amino acids. In nucleotides, the CDR3 is TGTGCCGGGCAGAAGGGGGAACTTTACGAGCAGTACTTC. Amino acid sequence: CAGQKGELYEQYF.

This chain connects TRBV6-5 to TRBJ1-1; 11 positions match TRBD1. Germline V CDR1 and CDR2: MNHEY, SVGAGI. The trim removed 1 base at V and 5 bases at J, leaving 6 bases unmatched. This CDR3 is 16 amino acids long. CDR3 protein: CASSYYIRDRGTEAFF. The DNA of the CDR3 is TGTGCCAGCAGTTACTATATAAGGGACAGGGGGACTGAAGCTTTCTTT.